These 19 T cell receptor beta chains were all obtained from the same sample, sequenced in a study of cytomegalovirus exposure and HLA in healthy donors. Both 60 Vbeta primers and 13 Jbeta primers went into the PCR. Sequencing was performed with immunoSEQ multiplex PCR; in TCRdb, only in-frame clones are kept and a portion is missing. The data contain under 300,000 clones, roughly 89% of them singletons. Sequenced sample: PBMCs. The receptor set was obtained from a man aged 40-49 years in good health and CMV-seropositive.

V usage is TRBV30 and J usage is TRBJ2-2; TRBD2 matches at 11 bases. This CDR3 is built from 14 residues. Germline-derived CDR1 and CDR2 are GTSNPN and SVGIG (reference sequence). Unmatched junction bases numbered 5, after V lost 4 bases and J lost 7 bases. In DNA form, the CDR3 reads TGTGCCTGGATTAGCGGGAGGGCCGTCGGGGAGCTGTTTTTT. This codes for CAWISGRAVGELFF.

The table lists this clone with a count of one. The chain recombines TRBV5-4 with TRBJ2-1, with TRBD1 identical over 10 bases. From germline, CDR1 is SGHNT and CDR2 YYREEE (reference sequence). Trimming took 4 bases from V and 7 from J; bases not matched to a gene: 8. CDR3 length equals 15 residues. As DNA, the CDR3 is TGTGCCAGCAGCCCGCGGGACAGGGGCCCGAATGAGCAGTTCTTC. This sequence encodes CASSPRDRGPNEQFF.

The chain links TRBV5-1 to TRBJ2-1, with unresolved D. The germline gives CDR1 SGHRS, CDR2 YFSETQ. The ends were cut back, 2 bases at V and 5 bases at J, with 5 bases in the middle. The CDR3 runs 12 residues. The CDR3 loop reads CASSFNNNEQFF. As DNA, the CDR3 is TGCGCCAGCAGCTTTAACAACAATGAGCAGTTCTTC.

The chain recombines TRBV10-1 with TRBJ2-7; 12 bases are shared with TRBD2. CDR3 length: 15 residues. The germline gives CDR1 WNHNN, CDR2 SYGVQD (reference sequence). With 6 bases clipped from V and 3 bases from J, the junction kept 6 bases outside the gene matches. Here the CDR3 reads CASSDWTSGVYEQYF. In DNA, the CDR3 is TGCGCCAGCAGCGACTGGACTAGCGGGGTCTACGAGCAGTACTTC.

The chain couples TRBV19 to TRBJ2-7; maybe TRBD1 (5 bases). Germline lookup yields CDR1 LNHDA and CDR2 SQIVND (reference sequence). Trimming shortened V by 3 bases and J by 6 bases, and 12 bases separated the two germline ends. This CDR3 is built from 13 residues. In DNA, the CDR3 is TGTGCCAGTAGTATTTTGCAGGGTAGCGAGCAGTACTTC. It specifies CASSILQGSEQYF.

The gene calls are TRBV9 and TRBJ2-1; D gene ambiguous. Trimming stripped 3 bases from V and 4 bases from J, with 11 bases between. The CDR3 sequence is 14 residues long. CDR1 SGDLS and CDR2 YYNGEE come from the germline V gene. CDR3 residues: CASSGSAEYNEQFF. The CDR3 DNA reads TGTGCCAGCAGCGGCAGTGCGGAGTACAATGAGCAGTTCTTC.

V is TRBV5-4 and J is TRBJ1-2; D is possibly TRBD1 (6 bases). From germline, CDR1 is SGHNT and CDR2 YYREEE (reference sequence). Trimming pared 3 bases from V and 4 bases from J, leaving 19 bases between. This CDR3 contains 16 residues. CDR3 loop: CASSSLWEGVAYGYTF. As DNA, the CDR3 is TGTGCCAGCAGCTCCCTATGGGAGGGGGTAGCCTATGGCTACACCTTC.

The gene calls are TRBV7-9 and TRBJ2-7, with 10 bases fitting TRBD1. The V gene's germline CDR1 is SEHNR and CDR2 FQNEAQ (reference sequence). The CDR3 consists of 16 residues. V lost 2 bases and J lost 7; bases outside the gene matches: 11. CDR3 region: CASSLLPGTGEREQYF. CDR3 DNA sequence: TGTGCCAGCAGCTTACTTCCCGGGACAGGGGAGAGAGAGCAGTACTTC. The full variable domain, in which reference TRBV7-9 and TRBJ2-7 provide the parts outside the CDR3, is DTGVSQNPRHKITKRGQNVTFRCDPISEHNRLYWYRQTLGQGPEFLTYFQNEAQLEKSRLLSDRFSAERPKGSFSTLEIQRTEQGDSAMYLCASSLLPGTGEREQYFGPGTRLTVT.

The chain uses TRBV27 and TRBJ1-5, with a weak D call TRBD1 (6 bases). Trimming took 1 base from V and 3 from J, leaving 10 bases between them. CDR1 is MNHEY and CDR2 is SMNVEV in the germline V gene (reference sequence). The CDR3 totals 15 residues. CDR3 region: CASSLFWGPNQPQHF. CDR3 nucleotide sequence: TGTGCCAGCAGTTTATTCTGGGGGCCCAATCAGCCCCAGCATTTT.

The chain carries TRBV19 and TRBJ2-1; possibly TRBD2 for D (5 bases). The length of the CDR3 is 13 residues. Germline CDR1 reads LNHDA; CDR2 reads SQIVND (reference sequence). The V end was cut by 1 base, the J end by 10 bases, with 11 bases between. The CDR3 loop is CASSIGASLEQFF. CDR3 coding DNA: TGTGCCAGTAGTATAGGGGCTAGCTTAGAGCAGTTCTTC.

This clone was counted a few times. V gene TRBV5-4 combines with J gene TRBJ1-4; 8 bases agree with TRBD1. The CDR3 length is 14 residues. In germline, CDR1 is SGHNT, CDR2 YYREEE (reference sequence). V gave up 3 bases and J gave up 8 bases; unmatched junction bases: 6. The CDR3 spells CASSSGQGEEKLFF. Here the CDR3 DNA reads TGTGCCAGCAGCTCCGGACAGGGAGAGGAAAAACTGTTTTTT.

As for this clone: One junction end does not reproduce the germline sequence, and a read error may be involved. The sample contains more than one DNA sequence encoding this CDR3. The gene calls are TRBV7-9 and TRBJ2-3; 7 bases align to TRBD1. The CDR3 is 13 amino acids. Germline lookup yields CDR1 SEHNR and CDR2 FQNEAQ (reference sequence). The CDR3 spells CASSLNRGDTQYF. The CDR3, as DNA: TGTGCCAGCAGCTTAAACAGGGGAGATACACAGTATTTT. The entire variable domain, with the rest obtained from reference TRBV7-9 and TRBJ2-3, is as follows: DTGVSQNPRHKITKRGQNVTFRCDPISEHNRLYWYRQTLGQGPEFLTYFQNEAQLEKSRLLSDRFSAERPKGSFSTLEIQRTEQGDSAMYLCASSLNRGDTQYFGPGTRLTVL.

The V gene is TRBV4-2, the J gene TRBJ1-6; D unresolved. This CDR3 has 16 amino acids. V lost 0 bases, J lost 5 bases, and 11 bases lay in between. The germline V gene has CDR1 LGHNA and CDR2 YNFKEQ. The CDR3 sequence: CASSQDSNADNSPLHF. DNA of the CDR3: TGTGCCAGCAGCCAAGATTCGAATGCAGATAATTCACCCCTCCACTTT.

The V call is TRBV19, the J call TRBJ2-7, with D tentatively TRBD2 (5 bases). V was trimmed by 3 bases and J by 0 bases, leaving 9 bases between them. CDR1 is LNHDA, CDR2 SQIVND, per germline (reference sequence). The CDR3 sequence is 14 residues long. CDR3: CASSMRASSYEQYF. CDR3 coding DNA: TGTGCCAGTAGTATGAGGGCGAGCTCCTACGAGCAGTACTTC.

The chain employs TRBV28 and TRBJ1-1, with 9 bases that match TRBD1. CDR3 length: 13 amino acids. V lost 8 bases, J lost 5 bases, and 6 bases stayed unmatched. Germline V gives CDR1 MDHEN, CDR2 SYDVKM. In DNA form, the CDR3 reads TGTGCCAGCCACAAACAGGGGGCAACTGAAGCTTTCTTT. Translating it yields CASHKQGATEAFF.

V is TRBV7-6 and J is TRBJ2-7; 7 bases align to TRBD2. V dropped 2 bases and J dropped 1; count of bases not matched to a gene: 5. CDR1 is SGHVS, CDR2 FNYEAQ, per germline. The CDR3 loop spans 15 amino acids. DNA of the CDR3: TGTGCCAGCAGCTTATCCGGCGGGAGTTCCTACGAGCAGTACTTC. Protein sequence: CASSLSGGSSYEQYF.

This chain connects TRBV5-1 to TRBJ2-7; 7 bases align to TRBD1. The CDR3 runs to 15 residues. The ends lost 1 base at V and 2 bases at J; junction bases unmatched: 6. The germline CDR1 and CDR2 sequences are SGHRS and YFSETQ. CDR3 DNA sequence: TGCGCCAGCAGCTTGCCGGGACAGACCCCCTACGAGCAGTACTTC. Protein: CASSLPGQTPYEQYF.

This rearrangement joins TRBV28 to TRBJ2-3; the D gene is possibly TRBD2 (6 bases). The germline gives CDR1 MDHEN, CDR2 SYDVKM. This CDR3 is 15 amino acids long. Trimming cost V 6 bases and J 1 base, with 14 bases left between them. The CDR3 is CASSGRPRGTDTQYF. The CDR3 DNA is TGTGCCAGCAGCGGGAGACCACGAGGCACAGATACGCAGTATTTT.

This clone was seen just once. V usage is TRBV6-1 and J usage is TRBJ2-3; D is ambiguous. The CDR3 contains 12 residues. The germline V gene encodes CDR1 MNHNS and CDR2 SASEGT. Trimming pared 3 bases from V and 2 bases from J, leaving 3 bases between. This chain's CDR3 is CASSEYTDTQYF. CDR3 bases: TGTGCCAGCAGTGAGTACACAGATACGCAGTATTTT.